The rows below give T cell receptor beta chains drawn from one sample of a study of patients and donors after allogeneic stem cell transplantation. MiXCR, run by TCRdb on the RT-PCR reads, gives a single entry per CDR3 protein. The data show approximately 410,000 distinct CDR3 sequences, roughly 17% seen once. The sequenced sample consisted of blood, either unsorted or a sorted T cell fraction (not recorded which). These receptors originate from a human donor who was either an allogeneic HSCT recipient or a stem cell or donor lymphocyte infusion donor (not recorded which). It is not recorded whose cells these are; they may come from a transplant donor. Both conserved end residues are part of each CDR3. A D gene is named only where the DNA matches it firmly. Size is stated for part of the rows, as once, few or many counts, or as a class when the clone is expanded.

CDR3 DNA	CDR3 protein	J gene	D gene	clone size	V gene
TGTGCCAGCAGAGGGGACGGTTATGGCTACACCTTC	CASRGDGYGYTF	TRBJ1-2	NA	NA	TRBV12-3/TRBV12-4
TGTGCCAGCAGTCCGACCCGAGTTGCCTCCTATGAGCAGTTCTTC	CASSPTRVASYEQFF	TRBJ2-1	NA	NA	TRBV6-1
TGCGCCAGCAGCTTTGCTAGCGGGACGGAGACCCAGTACTTC	CASSFASGTETQYF	TRBJ2-5	TRBD2	few	TRBV5-1
TGTGCCAGCAGCTACAGGGGGCGCCTTGACTATGGCTACACCTTC	CASSYRGRLDYGYTF	TRBJ1-2	TRBD1	many	TRBV7-8
TGTGCCAGCAGCTTAAGACAGGGCAATGAGCAGTTCTTC	CASSLRQGNEQFF	TRBJ2-1	TRBD1	few	TRBV7-3
TGTGCCAGTAGACCCTATCCCTGGGGGGGCAATCAGCCCCAGCATTTT	CASRPYPWGGNQPQHF	TRBJ1-5	NA	few	TRBV19
TGCAGTGCTCCGACAGGGTTCAGTGAAGCTTTCTTT	CSAPTGFSEAFF	TRBJ1-1	TRBD1	NA	TRBV20-1
TGTGCCACCGATGGGAGGACAGAAGATAACTATGGCTACACCTTC	CATDGRTEDNYGYTF	TRBJ1-2	NA	NA	TRBV24-1
TGTGCCAGCAGCCCCCCAGGTCTTAGAAGGGCGACTGAAGCTTTCTTT	CASSPPGLRRATEAFF	TRBJ1-1	NA	NA	TRBV7-2
TGTGCCAGCAGCGTTGGGGGAAAAAACATTCAGTACTTC	CASSVGGKNIQYF	TRBJ2-4	NA	few	TRBV7-9
TGTGCCAGCAGTGGAACAGGGAGCTACGAGCAGTACTTC	CASSGTGSYEQYF	TRBJ2-7	NA	many	TRBV6-1
TGTGCCAGCAGTTTGAGTGGTGGGGGGTACGAGCAGTACTTC	CASSLSGGGYEQYF	TRBJ2-7	NA	many	TRBV12-3/TRBV12-4
TGTGCCAGCAGCGGAACGCACTTTACACCCCTCTCGGATGAGCAGTTCTTC	CASSGTHFTPLSDEQFF	TRBJ2-1	NA	NA	TRBV25-1
TGCAGTGCTAGGTTTGCGACGAACACTGAAGCTTTCTTT	CSARFATNTEAFF	TRBJ1-1	NA	few	TRBV20-1
TGTGCCAGCAGTTGGACTAGCGTTTGGAACGAGCAGTACTTC	CASSWTSVWNEQYF	TRBJ2-7	TRBD2	few	TRBV6-2/TRBV6-3
TGTGCCAGCAGCTTAAGGGGACAGGGCCTTGGGGACTATGGCTACACCTTC	CASSLRGQGLGDYGYTF	TRBJ1-2	TRBD1	few	TRBV7-3
TGCAGCGTTGATTTGCCCGGCATTGGCTCTGGGGCCAACGTCCTGACTTTC	CSVDLPGIGSGANVLTF	TRBJ2-6	NA	NA	TRBV29-1
TGTGCCAGCAGCCTACGGGACAGCCCTAACTATGGCTACACCTTC	CASSLRDSPNYGYTF	TRBJ1-2	TRBD1	few	TRBV7-9
TGTGCCAGCAGTGATATCGGGGTTCCAAACACTGAAGCTTTCTTT	CASSDIGVPNTEAFF	TRBJ1-1	NA	NA	TRBV25-1
TGCGCCAGCAGCTTGGAGGCAGGGAGGGCAGCTTTCTTT	CASSLEAGRAAFF	TRBJ1-1	NA	NA	TRBV5-1
TGCAGTGCTAGGCAGAGTTATAGCAATCAGCCCCAGCATTTT	CSARQSYSNQPQHF	TRBJ1-5	NA	NA	TRBV20-1
TGCAGTGCTTCCAGGGGAGGCTTGTTGGGCACAGATACGCAGTATTTT	CSASRGGLLGTDTQYF	TRBJ2-3	NA	few	TRBV20-1
TGTGCTAGTGGTTTGCATTCCACGAAATCCACAGATACGCAGTATTTT	CASGLHSTKSTDTQYF	TRBJ2-3	NA	NA	TRBV12-5
TGTGCCAGCAGTGGATCCGGGACAGGGAGCGCAGATACGCAGTATTTT	CASSGSGTGSADTQYF	TRBJ2-3	TRBD1	NA	TRBV6-1
TGCGCCAGCAGCTCCCGGGCGGGGCAGTACGAGCAGTACTTC	CASSSRAGQYEQYF	TRBJ2-7	NA	few	TRBV5-1
TGCAGTGCTAGGAGGGGGGGACTCTATGGCTACACCTTC	CSARRGGLYGYTF	TRBJ1-2	NA	few	TRBV20-1
TGTGCCAGCAGTGAAGGCGCCAGGGTGAACACTGAAGCTTTCTTT	CASSEGARVNTEAFF	TRBJ1-1	NA	NA	TRBV6-1
TGTGCTAGTGGTACCGTTGGGGGTCCCGGCACTGAAGCTTTCTTT	CASGTVGGPGTEAFF	TRBJ1-1	NA	NA	TRBV12-5
TGTGCCAGCAGCCACCCCGTAAGAGTTACCGGCCCCTATGGCTACACCTTC	CASSHPVRVTGPYGYTF	TRBJ1-2	NA	NA	TRBV2
TGTGCCACCAGCAGAGATCCTCTCGGACTAGCGGGGAATGAGCAGTACTTC	CATSRDPLGLAGNEQYF	TRBJ2-7	TRBD2	few	TRBV15
TGTGCCAGCAGCCATCCCCCGAAGGGCTTCACTGAAGCTTTCTTT	CASSHPPKGFTEAFF	TRBJ1-1	NA	few	TRBV12-3/TRBV12-4
TGTGCCAGCAGCTTAGAAGGGCGGTACTACGAGCAGTACTTC	CASSLEGRYYEQYF	TRBJ2-7	NA	NA	TRBV11-2
TGCGCCAGCAGCCACCCCTACCAAGAGACCCAGTACTTC	CASSHPYQETQYF	TRBJ2-5	NA	many	TRBV4-1
TGTGCCAGCATCAACCGGGGGACCCAGTACTTC	CASINRGTQYF	TRBJ2-5	NA	many	TRBV12-3/TRBV12-4
TGCGCCAGCAGCCCGCGGGGGGGCTCCTACAATGAGCAGTTCTTC	CASSPRGGSYNEQFF	TRBJ2-1	TRBD2	many	TRBV5-1
TGTGCCAGCAGCGGAGGACTAGCGGGAGGTAGCTCCTACGAGCAGTACTTC	CASSGGLAGGSSYEQYF	TRBJ2-7	TRBD2	NA	TRBV9
TGTGCCAGCAGCTTTTCCGGACAGGGCGCCGGGGGGGGCTACACCTTC	CASSFSGQGAGGGYTF	TRBJ1-2	TRBD1	NA	TRBV7-3
TGTGCCAGCAGCCCCCCGGTGAGGGGCCAGGGGGAGACCCAGTACTTC	CASSPPVRGQGETQYF	TRBJ2-5	NA	NA	TRBV7-9
TGTGCCAGCAGCATCAGTCGCGATGAGCAGTTCTTC	CASSISRDEQFF	TRBJ2-1	NA	NA	TRBV9
TGTGCCAGCAGCCAAGGGGGCAGGGGCTCTGAAGCTTTCTTT	CASSQGGRGSEAFF	TRBJ1-1	NA	few	TRBV3-1
TGCAGTTCAGACGTCGCGGGGGGGGAGACCCAGTACTTC	CSSDVAGGETQYF	TRBJ2-5	TRBD2	few	TRBV20-1
TGTGCCAGCAGCTTAAGTACGGGACAGGGAGAAAAACTGTTTTTT	CASSLSTGQGEKLFF	TRBJ1-4	TRBD1	few	TRBV7-8
TGTGCCAGCAGGCAGACAGGTGTGGATGGCTACACCTTC	CASRQTGVDGYTF	TRBJ1-2	NA	NA	TRBV11-2
TGTGCCACCAGTGACTCCGGACTAGTTGCGCAGTATTTT	CATSDSGLVAQYF	TRBJ2-3	TRBD2	many	TRBV24-1
TGTGCCAGCAGCTTACAGGCGCCGGGACAGGGGGGCAATGAGCAGTTCTTC	CASSLQAPGQGGNEQFF	TRBJ2-1	TRBD1	NA	TRBV7-9
TGCGCCAGCAGCGCGCAGGGAGGGTACGAGCAGTACTTC	CASSAQGGYEQYF	TRBJ2-7	TRBD2	few	TRBV5-1
TGCGCCAGCAGCTTGGAGGCTAGCGGGTTGAACACCGGGGAGCTGTTTTTT	CASSLEASGLNTGELFF	TRBJ2-2	TRBD2	many	TRBV5-1
TGCGCCAGCAGCCAAGATAGGGGCCAAGAGACCCAGTACTTC	CASSQDRGQETQYF	TRBJ2-5	NA	few	TRBV4-1
TGTGCCACCAGTGATGGGGGCACTGAAGCTTTCTTT	CATSDGGTEAFF	TRBJ1-1	NA	once	TRBV24-1
TGCGCCAGCAGCCAATTTATAATGGGCCTAGGGCCGCCGTTCTTT	CASSQFIMGLGPPFF	TRBJ1-1	NA	few	TRBV4-3
TGTGCCAGCCAAAGCGGGACGACGAACACCGGGGAGCTGTTTTTT	CASQSGTTNTGELFF	TRBJ2-2	TRBD2	few	TRBV27
TGCAGTGCTAGAGACCGAAACTCCGCGTACGAGCAGTACTTC	CSARDRNSAYEQYF	TRBJ2-7	NA	NA	TRBV20-1
TGTGCCAGCAGCTCGAATTTAGGGCATCCTCCGTTCTTC	CASSSNLGHPPFF	TRBJ2-1	NA	many	TRBV7-9